Listed below are T cell receptor beta chains from one sample, sequenced in a study of blood T cell repertoires in COVID-19. Assay used: immunoSEQ multiplex PCR; TCRdb lists only in-frame clones, some missing. The profile shows about 160,000 clones, approximately 87% of them singletons. Specimen: peripheral blood. The source of these receptors is a woman aged 70-85 years with COVID-19, enrolled during active disease. Each CDR3 is given with its conserved first and last residue. A D gene is named only where the DNA matches it firmly. Rows may omit the clone size; those that give it use once, few, many or a size class.

v_call	clone_size	j_call	d_call	cdr3_nt	cdr3_aa
TRBV25-1	once	TRBJ2-1	TRBD1	TGTGCCAGCAGTGGGGACAGGGCGACCTACAATGAGCAGTTCTTC	CASSGDRATYNEQFF
TRBV9	.	TRBJ2-3	TRBD2	TGTGCCAGCAGCTCCGGGACTAGGGCCACAGATACGCAGTATTTT	CASSSGTRATDTQYF
TRBV15	.	TRBJ1-6	TRBD1	TGTGCCACCAGCATAGCGACAGGGGATAATTCACCCCTCCACTTT	CATSIATGDNSPLHF
TRBV6-5	.	TRBJ1-6	TRBD1	TGTGCCAGCAGCGGACAGGGGTATGGTTCACCCCTCCACTTT	CASSGQGYGSPLHF
TRBV3-1/TRBV3-2	.	TRBJ1-1	.	TGTGCCAGCAGCCAACTTGGCTCTAGGGACTCAGAAGCTTTCTTT	CASSQLGSRDSEAFF
TRBV28	.	TRBJ1-2	.	TGTGCCAGCAGGGACCCAGGGGACTATGGCTACACCTTC	CASRDPGDYGYTF
TRBV27	.	TRBJ1-2	TRBD1	TGTGCCAGCTCTCTAACCCGGACAGGGTTAGGCTACACCTTC	CASSLTRTGLGYTF
TRBV12-3/TRBV12-4	.	TRBJ2-2	.	TGTGCCAGCAGCAGGGGATGGGAGCTGTTTTTT	CASSRGWELFF
TRBV5-1	once	TRBJ2-5	TRBD1	TGCGCCAGCAGCACGACAGGGGGCCAGACCCAGTACTTC	CASSTTGGQTQYF
TRBV6-4	.	TRBJ1-2	.	TGTGCCAGCAGTGACTCCAGGACAACAATTTCAGGTGGCTACACCTTC	CASSDSRTTISGGYTF
TRBV5-1	.	TRBJ1-5	TRBD1	TGCGCCAGCAGCTTGGCGCCAATACAGGGGCCCTCACCGGGGGATCAGCCCCAGCATTTT	CASSLAPIQGPSPGDQPQHF
TRBV3-1/TRBV3-2	few	TRBJ1-3	TRBD1	TGTGCCAGCAGCCAAGGGCCACAGGGGGTAAGAGGAAACACCATATATTTT	CASSQGPQGVRGNTIYF
TRBV6-1	.	TRBJ1-2	.	TGTGCCAGCAGTGAAGAAAATCAGGCCAACTATGGCTACACCTTC	CASSEENQANYGYTF
TRBV30	.	TRBJ1-6	.	TGTGCCTGGAGTGCCGGAGCGCTCGGGGATTCACCCCTCCACTTT	CAWSAGALGDSPLHF
TRBV30	.	TRBJ1-1	TRBD1	TGTGCCTGGAGGAGACAGGGGAACACTGAAGCTTTCTTT	CAWRRQGNTEAFF
TRBV10-1	.	TRBJ1-5	.	TGCGCCAGCAGTGATCAGGGCGAGGGCAATCAGCCCCAGCATTTT	CASSDQGEGNQPQHF
TRBV5-4	once	TRBJ1-1	TRBD1	TGTGCCAGCAGTACCGGACAGGGGGCGAACACTGAAGCTTTCTTT	CASSTGQGANTEAFF
TRBV4-1	.	TRBJ1-2	TRBD1	TGCGCCAGCAGCCAAGTTAGGACAGGGGACTATGGCTACACCTTC	CASSQVRTGDYGYTF
TRBV10-3	.	TRBJ1-5	.	TGTGCCATCAGCCAGTATAGCAATCAGCCCCAGCATTTT	CAISQYSNQPQHF
TRBV15	.	TRBJ2-5	TRBD1	TGTGCCACCAGCAGACCGGGACAGGGGCTCTCAAGGGTGAAGACCCAGTACTTC	CATSRPGQGLSRVKTQYF
TRBV7-6	.	TRBJ1-1	.	TGTGCCAGCAGCTTATTGGGCGGGGGCAGTGTAAGCACTGAAGCTTTCTTT	CASSLLGGGSVSTEAFF
TRBV29-1	.	TRBJ1-1	TRBD1	TGCAGCGTTGAACCTATGAGACAGGGATTGAACAGGGAAGCTTTCTTT	CSVEPMRQGLNREAFF
TRBV7-3	.	TRBJ1-6	.	TGTGCCAGCAGCTTAATCGCGATTCCTGGTTCACCCCTCCACTTT	CASSLIAIPGSPLHF
TRBV3-1/TRBV3-2	.	TRBJ2-2	.	TGTGCCAGCATTGGGAGCGGGGAGCTGTTTTTT	CASIGSGELFF
TRBV5-1	.	TRBJ1-1	TRBD1	TGCGCCAGCAGCTCCAACCGGACAGGGGAGGGGAACACTGAAGCTTTCTTT	CASSSNRTGEGNTEAFF
TRBV6-5	.	TRBJ2-7	TRBD1	TGTGCCAGCACTTCACAGGGGGCGAGCTACGAGCAGTACTTC	CASTSQGASYEQYF
TRBV2	.	TRBJ1-5	TRBD1	TGTGCCAGCAAGCGAGGCAGGGGGTACAATCAGCCCCAGCATTTT	CASKRGRGYNQPQHF
TRBV11-2	.	TRBJ2-7	.	TGTGCCAGCAGCTTAGATCGTTCGTCCTACGAGCAGTACTTC	CASSLDRSSYEQYF
TRBV11-2	.	TRBJ2-5	TRBD2	TGTGCCAGCAGCTTCGGGACTAGCGGGTACCATCAAGAGACCCAGTACTTC	CASSFGTSGYHQETQYF
TRBV28	.	TRBJ1-5	TRBD1	TGTGCCAGCAGTATACCGGGACAGACGAATCAGCCCCAGCATTTT	CASSIPGQTNQPQHF
TRBV29-1	.	TRBJ1-1	.	TGCAGCGGGGCCAGAGGGGGGGACACTGAAGCTTTCTTT	CSGARGGDTEAFF
TRBV4-1	.	TRBJ2-3	.	TGCGCCAGCAGCCGGATCGGGGGGCCCCTAGGTAGCACAGATACGCAGTATTTT	CASSRIGGPLGSTDTQYF
TRBV5-1	.	TRBJ1-1	.	TGCGCCAGCAGCTTGGATTTAGTCGTGAACACTGAAGCTTTCTTT	CASSLDLVVNTEAFF
TRBV19	.	TRBJ1-1	TRBD1	TGTGCCAGTAGTATAGGTCAGGGGGTAACTGAAGCTTTCTTT	CASSIGQGVTEAFF
TRBV6-5	.	TRBJ2-7	.	TGTGCCAGCAGTCCCAGGGGGGTTTCCTCCTACGAGCAGTACTTC	CASSPRGVSSYEQYF
TRBV6-5	once	TRBJ1-2	.	TGTGCCAGCAGTCGAGACACTGCCGATGGCTACACCTTC	CASSRDTADGYTF
TRBV5-6	.	TRBJ1-2	.	TGTGCCAGCAGCGCCGACGACAGAGTCTATGGCTACACCTTC	CASSADDRVYGYTF
TRBV30	.	TRBJ2-3	TRBD2	TGTGCCTGGAGTGTCGGGGGGGGAAGTGATACGCAGTATTTT	CAWSVGGGSDTQYF
TRBV5-1	once	TRBJ2-5	.	TGCGCCAGCAGCGCGGCCCGGGGGATCCTTGAGACCCAGTACTTC	CASSAARGILETQYF
TRBV18	once	TRBJ1-5	TRBD1	TGTGCCAGCTCACCAACTGGACAGGTTCAGCCCCAGCATTTT	CASSPTGQVQPQHF
TRBV7-3	.	TRBJ2-6	.	TGTGCCAGCAGCTCAGGTCGTGGGGCCAACGTCCTGACTTTC	CASSSGRGANVLTF
TRBV7-2	.	TRBJ1-4	.	TGTGCCAGCAGCCGGCCCCAGGGTCGTTTTCCAACTAATGAAAAACTGTTTTTT	CASSRPQGRFPTNEKLFF